This T cell receptor beta chain comes out of a study of prognosis after radiotherapy for stage I lung cancer. In the study overall: All of the enrolled patients had stage I non-small cell lung cancer, and they joined between April 2018 and early 2019. Enrolled patients comprised some 13 with newly diagnosed primary stage I lung tumors and about five with oligometastatic NSCLC after surgical resection of the primary tumor.

This clonotype came up many times. With two time points in the design, 5 to 6 milliliters of peripheral blood were drawn at each one. The germline V gene has CDR1 MNHNS and CDR2 SASEGT. This CDR3 comprises 14 residues. The germline V and J ends were trimmed by 0 bases and 3 bases, with 9 bases remaining between them. With two-round multiplex PCR, TCR beta CDR3 sequences were amplified from genomic DNA. Round-one PCR had primers specific to each TRBV and TRBJ gene. TCRdb independently ran MiXCR on the multiplex PCR reads; one entry per CDR3 protein. The table has 15,000 to 20,000 distinct CDR3 sequences, about 30% seen once.

This chain links TRBV6-1 with TRBJ2-7; maybe TRBD2 (5 bases). Sequences were derived from PBMCs, sampled before or after stereotactic body radiation therapy (not recorded which). The receptor comes from a donor over 45 with non-small cell lung cancer. CDR3 region: CASSEALEGYEQYF. As DNA, the CDR3 is TGTGCCAGCAGTGAAGCGCTCGAGGGCTACGAGCAGTACTTC.